This note documents a single T cell receptor beta chain sequence. Measured with immunoSEQ multiplex PCR; TCRdb has only the in-frame clones, and not every one. The sample holds 150,000 or so clones; roughly 88% are singletons and the top ten take 3% to 3.5%. This sample was included in a study of cytotoxic CD8 clonotypes in ibrutinib-treated CLL. Background on the study: Among the samples, the mean was approximately 250,000 productive templates and approximately 94,000 productive rearrangements.

CDR1 is MNHEY and CDR2 is SVGAGI in the germline V gene. V was clipped by 4 bases and J by 5 bases, with 8 bases between them. This CDR3 is built from 12 residues. Investigators sourced around 2 micrograms of genomic DNA from cryopreserved PBMCs for TCR beta libraries. This TCR was recovered from a human donor with chronic lymphocytic leukemia. This specimen was PBMCs, taken at disease progression, from a patient treated with ibrutinib. This sequence joins TRBV6-5 and TRBJ1-2; D remains unclear. The CDR3 bases are TGTGCCAGCAGTTCCCTTACTTATGGCTACACCTTC. It specifies CASSSLTYGYTF.